This entry lists 11 T cell receptor beta chains sequenced from one sample in a study of blood T cells in healthy people across ages. Then a second PCR, running about 6 to 12 cycles, was carried out with a sample-barcoded 5' primer and a J-beta primer mix. TCRdb redid the calling of the 5' RACE reads with MiXCR, one entry per CDR3 protein. The sample holds fewer than 2,000,000 distinct CDR3 sequences, about 35% seen once. Sequencing used blood. The receptors derive from a woman in her thirties in good health.

The sample holds many counts of this clonotype. This sequence joins TRBV7-2 and TRBJ2-5, with 7 positions matching TRBD2. Germline loops: CDR1 SGHTA, CDR2 FQGNSA. With 5 bases clipped from V and 1 base from J, the junction kept 10 bases outside the gene matches. CDR3 length: 16 residues. The CDR3: CASSRIAGLIQETQYF. CDR3 bases: TGTGCCAGCAGCCGAATAGCGGGTCTTATCCAAGAGACCCAGTACTTC.

Ten or more counts support this clonotype. This rearrangement joins TRBV2 to TRBJ1-2, with D perhaps TRBD1 (6 bases). CDR1 SNHLY and CDR2 FYNNEI come from the germline V gene. The V end was cut by 5 bases, the J end by 2 bases, with 9 bases between. The CDR3 runs to 13 residues. CDR3 loop: CASSRTENYGYTF. In DNA form, the CDR3 reads TGTGCCAGCAGTCGGACAGAGAACTATGGCTACACCTTC.

V usage is TRBV3-1 and J usage is TRBJ1-1; D perhaps matches TRBD1 (6 bases). The germline V and J ends were trimmed by 3 bases and 1 base, with 15 bases remaining between them. The length of the CDR3 is 16 residues. Germline-derived CDR1 and CDR2 are LGHDT and YNNKEL (reference sequence). The CDR3 DNA sequence: TGTGCCAGCAGCCACAGCAACAGGGATCGGAACACTGAAGCTTTCTTT. It specifies CASSHSNRDRNTEAFF.

The genes are TRBV29-1 and TRBJ2-7, with a possible D match to TRBD2 (6 bases). The CDR3 consists of 15 residues. The V and J ends lost 5 bases and 3 bases respectively, with 20 bases between them. Germline V CDR1 and CDR2: SQVTM, ANQGSEA. CDR3 DNA: TGCAGCGTTTTTTCGGGGGAAATTAACATCTACGAGCAGTACTTC. Protein sequence: CSVFSGEINIYEQYF.

This clonotype turned up a few times. A junction boundary mismatches the germline segment, possibly from a read error. This chain uses TRBV6-1 with TRBJ1-6, with D unclear. Germline CDR1 MNHNS, CDR2 SASEGT. This CDR3 is 18 amino acids long. In DNA, the CDR3 is TGTGCCAGCAGGGGATCACACGGAGGCACAACTAATAATCCACCCCTCCACTTT. The encoded protein is CASRGSHGGTTNNPPLHF.

This chain connects TRBV5-1 to TRBJ2-7; D may match TRBD1 or TRBD2 (5 bases each). V dropped 3 bases and J dropped 5 bases, with 21 bases sitting between them. Germline CDR1 is SGHRS and CDR2 is YFSETQ. This CDR3 region has 16 residues. Written as DNA, the CDR3 is TGCGCCAGCAGCTCACTTTCGACCGGGACGCTCCACGAGCAGTACTTC. This sequence encodes CASSSLSTGTLHEQYF. Supplemented by reference TRBV5-1 and TRBJ2-7, the full variable domain reads KAGVTQTPRYLIKTRGQQVTLSCSPISGHRSVSWYQQTPGQGLQFLFEYFSETQRNKGNFPGRFSGRQFSNSRSEMNVSTLELGDSALYLCASSSLSTGTLHEQYFGPGTRLTVT.

The chain is built from TRBV20-1 and TRBJ2-7; D is ambiguous. Per the germline V gene, CDR1 is DFQATT and CDR2 is SNEGSKA (reference sequence). Trimming pared 3 bases from V and 7 bases from J, leaving 7 bases between. The CDR3 consists of 10 residues. The CDR3 loop reads CSASYGEQYF. The CDR3 DNA reads as TGCAGTGCTAGCTATGGGGAGCAGTACTTC.

The chain couples TRBV10-3 to TRBJ2-3; 7 bases agree with TRBD1. V lost 6 bases and J lost 6; bases outside the gene matches: 12. Germline V lookup: CDR1 ENHRY, CDR2 SYGVKD. The CDR3 contains 15 residues. This CDR3 is CAIRNRGVISDTQYF. As DNA, the CDR3 is TGTGCCATCAGAAACAGGGGTGTCATTTCGGATACGCAGTATTTT.

This clonotype was counted ten times or more. The rearrangement links TRBV29-1 to TRBJ2-7; 9 bases match TRBD1. The CDR3 length is 14 residues. Losses at the gene ends were 5 bases for V and 4 bases for J; bases not matched to a gene: 9. Germline assignment: CDR1 SQVTM and CDR2 ANQGSEA. The CDR3 sequence is CSVLGQGETYEQYF. For the CDR3, the DNA is TGCAGCGTTCTGGGACAGGGTGAGACGTACGAGCAGTACTTC.

The sample holds a few counts of this clonotype. This rearrangement joins TRBV27 to TRBJ2-5; 8 positions agree with TRBD1. CDR3 size: 13 residues. Germline CDR1 reads MNHEY; CDR2 reads SMNVEV (reference sequence). With 7 bases clipped from V and 0 bases from J, the junction kept 1 base outside the gene matches. CDR3 coding DNA: TGTGCCAGCACGGGACAGGACCAAGAGACCCAGTACTTC. This encodes CASTGQDQETQYF.

This clonotype was seen a few times. The rearrangement uses TRBV6-6 and TRBJ2-5; TRBD1 matches at 9 bases. Trimming took 7 bases from V and 4 from J; bases not matched to a gene: 10. Germline V gives CDR1 MNHNY, CDR2 SVGAGI (reference sequence). The CDR3 sequence is 15 residues long. DNA for the CDR3: TGTGCCAGCACGCCAGGGACAGGGTATGGAGAGACCCAGTACTTC. Residues: CASTPGTGYGETQYF.